The rows below give T cell receptor beta chains drawn from one sample of a study of early T cells in non-severe SARS-CoV-2 infection. In TCRdb, the 5' RACE reads were re-called with MiXCR into one record per CDR3 protein. This sample has about 88,000 distinct CDR3 sequences; 15% occur once, and the top ten carry 4.5% to 7%. Material for sequencing was whole blood. These receptors all stem from an adult who was a healthcare worker with PCR-confirmed SARS-CoV-2 infection or an uninfected control (not recorded which). Both conserved end residues are part of each CDR3. A D gene is named only where the DNA matches it firmly. Some rows have no size entry. The others give once, few or many, or a class for an expanded clone.

D gene	V gene	J gene	clone size	CDR3 protein	CDR3 DNA
.	TRBV12-3/TRBV12-4	TRBJ1-6	.	CASSLYNSPLHF	TGTGCCAGCAGCCTTTATAATTCACCCCTCCACTTT
TRBD1	TRBV5-1	TRBJ2-5	.	CASSQGTGEVGTQYF	TGCGCCAGCAGCCAGGGGACAGGGGAAGTAGGGACCCAGTACTTC
.	TRBV2	TRBJ2-3	.	CASNKEITDTQYF	TGTGCCAGCAATAAGGAAATCACAGATACGCAGTATTTT
TRBD2	TRBV30	TRBJ2-4	.	CAWASGVAKNIQYF	TGTGCCTGGGCTAGCGGGGTAGCCAAAAACATTCAGTACTTC
TRBD2	TRBV20-1	TRBJ2-1	.	CSAPTSGDNEQFF	TGCAGTGCCCCGACTAGCGGAGACAATGAGCAGTTCTTC
TRBD1	TRBV24-1	TRBJ2-4	.	CATSGRGLAKNIQYF	TGTGCCACCAGTGGAAGGGGGCTAGCCAAAAACATTCAGTACTTC
.	TRBV6-1	TRBJ1-3	.	CASRSEETSGNTIYF	TGTGCCAGCCGTAGTGAGGAAACCTCTGGAAACACCATATATTTT
.	TRBV7-2	TRBJ2-6	few	CASSLNRVDSGANVLTF	TGTGCCAGCAGCTTAAATCGAGTTGACTCTGGGGCCAACGTCCTGACTTTC
.	TRBV20-1	TRBJ1-6	few	CSARVQDNSYNSPLHF	TGCAGTGCTAGAGTACAGGACAACTCCTATAATTCACCCCTCCACTTT
TRBD1	TRBV20-1	TRBJ2-5	.	CSATKGTGIEETQYF	TGCAGTGCTACCAAAGGGACAGGGATCGAAGAGACCCAGTACTTC
.	TRBV11-3	TRBJ2-3	few	CASSLAGGSTDTQYF	TGTGCCAGCAGCTTGGCCGGCGGGAGCACAGATACGCAGTATTTT
.	TRBV21-1	TRBJ2-7	few	CARREVYEQYF	TGTGCCAGGAGGGAAGTCTACGAGCAGTACTTC
.	TRBV20-1	TRBJ2-3	few	CSASRGAPTDTQYF	TGCAGTGCTAGTAGGGGAGCACCCACAGATACGCAGTATTTT
.	TRBV12-3/TRBV12-4	TRBJ2-1	.	CASSLLSDEQFF	TGTGCCAGCAGTCTCCTTTCGGATGAGCAGTTCTTC